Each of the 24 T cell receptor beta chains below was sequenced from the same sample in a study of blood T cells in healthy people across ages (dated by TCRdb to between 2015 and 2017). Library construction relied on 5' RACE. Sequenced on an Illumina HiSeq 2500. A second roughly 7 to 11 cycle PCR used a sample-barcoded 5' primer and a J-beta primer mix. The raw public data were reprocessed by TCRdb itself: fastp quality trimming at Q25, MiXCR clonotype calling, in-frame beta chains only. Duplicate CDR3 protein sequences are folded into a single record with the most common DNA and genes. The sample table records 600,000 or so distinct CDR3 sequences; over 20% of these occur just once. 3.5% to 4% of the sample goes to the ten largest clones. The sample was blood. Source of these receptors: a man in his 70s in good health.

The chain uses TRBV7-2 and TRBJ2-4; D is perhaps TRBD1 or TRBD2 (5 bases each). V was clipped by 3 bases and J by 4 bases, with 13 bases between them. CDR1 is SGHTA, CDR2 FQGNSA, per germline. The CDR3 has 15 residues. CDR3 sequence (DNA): TGTGCCAGCAGCTTCGATCGAGGGGTTAAAAACATTCAGTACTTC. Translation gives CASSFDRGVKNIQYF.

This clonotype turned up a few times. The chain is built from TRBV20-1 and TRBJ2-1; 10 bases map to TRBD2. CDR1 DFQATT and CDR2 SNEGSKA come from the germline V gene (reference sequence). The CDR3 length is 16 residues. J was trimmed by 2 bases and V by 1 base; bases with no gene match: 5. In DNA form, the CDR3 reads TGCAGTGCTAGAGGCTATCTAGCGGGAGCCTACAATGAGCAGTTCTTC. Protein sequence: CSARGYLAGAYNEQFF.

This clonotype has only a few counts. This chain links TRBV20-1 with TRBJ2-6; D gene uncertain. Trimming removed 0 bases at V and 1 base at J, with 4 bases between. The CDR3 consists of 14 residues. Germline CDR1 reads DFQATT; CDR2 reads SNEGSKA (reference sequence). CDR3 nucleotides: TGCAGTGCTAGAGATCCATCTGGGGCCAACGTCCTGACTTTC. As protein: CSARDPSGANVLTF.

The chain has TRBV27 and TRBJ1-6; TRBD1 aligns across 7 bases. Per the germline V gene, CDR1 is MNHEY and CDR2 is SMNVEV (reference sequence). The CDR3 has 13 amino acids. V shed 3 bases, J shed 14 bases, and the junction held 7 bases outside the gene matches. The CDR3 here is CASSFDRVSSLHF. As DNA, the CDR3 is TGTGCCAGCAGTTTCGACAGGGTGTCATCCCTCCACTTT.

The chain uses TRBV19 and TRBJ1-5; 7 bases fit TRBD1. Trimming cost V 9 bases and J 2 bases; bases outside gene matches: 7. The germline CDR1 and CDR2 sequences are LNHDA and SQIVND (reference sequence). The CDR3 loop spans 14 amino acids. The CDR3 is CASTFQGGNQPQHF. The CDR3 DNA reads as TGTGCCAGCACCTTCCAGGGGGGCAATCAGCCCCAGCATTTT.

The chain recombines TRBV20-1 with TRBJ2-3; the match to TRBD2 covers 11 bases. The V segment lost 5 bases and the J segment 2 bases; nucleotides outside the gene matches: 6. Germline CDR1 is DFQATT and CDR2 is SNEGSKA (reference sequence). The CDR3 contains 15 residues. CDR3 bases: TGCAGTGCTGCCGGGACTAGCGGCCACACAGATACGCAGTATTTT. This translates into CSAAGTSGHTDTQYF.

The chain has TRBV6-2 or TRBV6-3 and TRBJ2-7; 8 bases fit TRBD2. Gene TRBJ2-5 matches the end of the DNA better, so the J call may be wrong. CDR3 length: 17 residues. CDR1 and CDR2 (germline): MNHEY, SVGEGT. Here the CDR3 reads CASSYSERESYQETQYF. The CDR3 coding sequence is TGTGCCAGCAGTTACTCGGAGCGGGAGTCGTACCAAGAGACCCAGTACTTC.

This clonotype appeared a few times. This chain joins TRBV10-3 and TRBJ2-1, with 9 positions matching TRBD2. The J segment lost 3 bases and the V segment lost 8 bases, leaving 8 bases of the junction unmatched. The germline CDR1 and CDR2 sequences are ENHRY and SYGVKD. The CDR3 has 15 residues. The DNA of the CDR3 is TGTGCCATCCAGCGGGAGGATGGGGACTACAATGAGCAGTTCTTC. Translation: CAIQREDGDYNEQFF.

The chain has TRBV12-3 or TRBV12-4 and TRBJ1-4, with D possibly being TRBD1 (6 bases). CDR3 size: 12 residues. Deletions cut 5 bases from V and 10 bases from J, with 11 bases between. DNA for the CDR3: TGTGCCAGCAGTCCGGAGGGGGGAAAACTGTTTTTT. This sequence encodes CASSPEGGKLFF.

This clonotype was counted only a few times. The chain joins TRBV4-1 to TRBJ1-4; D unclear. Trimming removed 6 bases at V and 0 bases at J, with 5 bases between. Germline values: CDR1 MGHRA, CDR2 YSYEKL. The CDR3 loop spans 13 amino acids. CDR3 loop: CASRPSTNEKLFF. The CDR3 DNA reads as TGCGCCAGCAGACCGTCAACTAATGAAAAACTGTTTTTT.

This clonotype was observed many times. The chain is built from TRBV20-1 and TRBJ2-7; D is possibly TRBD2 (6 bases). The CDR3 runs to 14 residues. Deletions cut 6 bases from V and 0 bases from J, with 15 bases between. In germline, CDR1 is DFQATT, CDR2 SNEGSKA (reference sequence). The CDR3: CSAVDYLSSYEQYF. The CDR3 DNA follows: TGCAGTGCCGTGGACTACCTGAGCTCCTACGAGCAGTACTTC.

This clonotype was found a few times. The CDR3 sequence: CASSLTDRDIRIFF. In DNA, the CDR3 is TGTGCCAGCAGCTTGACCGATCGGGACATTAGGATCTTCTTT. The rearrangement joins TRBV7-3 to TRBJ1-1; the D gene is possibly TRBD1 (6 bases). With 3 bases removed from V and 14 bases from J, the gap between germline ends came to 22 bases. This CDR3 has 14 amino acids. The V gene's germline CDR1 is SGHTA and CDR2 FQGTGA.

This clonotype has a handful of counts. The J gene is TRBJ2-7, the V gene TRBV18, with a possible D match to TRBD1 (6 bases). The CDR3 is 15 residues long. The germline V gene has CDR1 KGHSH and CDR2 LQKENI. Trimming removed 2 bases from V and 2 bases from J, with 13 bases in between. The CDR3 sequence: CASSPSRQAPYEQYF. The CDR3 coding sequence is TGTGCCAGCTCACCATCAAGACAGGCACCCTACGAGCAGTACTTC. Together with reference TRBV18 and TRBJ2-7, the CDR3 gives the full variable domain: NAGVMQNPRHLVRRRGQEARLRCSPMKGHSHVYWYRQLPEEGLKFMVYLQKENIIDESGMPKERFSAEFPKEGPSILRIQQVVRGDSAAYFCASSPSRQAPYEQYFGPGTRLTVT.

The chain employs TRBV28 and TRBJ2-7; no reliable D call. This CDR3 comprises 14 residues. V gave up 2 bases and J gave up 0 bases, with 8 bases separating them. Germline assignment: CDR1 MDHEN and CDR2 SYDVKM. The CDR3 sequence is CASSLIHGSYEQYF. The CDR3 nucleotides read TGTGCCAGCAGTTTAATTCACGGCTCCTACGAGCAGTACTTC.

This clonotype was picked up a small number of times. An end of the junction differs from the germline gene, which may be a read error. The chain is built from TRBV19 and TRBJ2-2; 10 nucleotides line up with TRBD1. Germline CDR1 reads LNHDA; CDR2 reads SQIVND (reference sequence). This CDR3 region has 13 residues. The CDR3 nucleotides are TGTGCCATTAAGACAGGGGGCATCGGGGAGCTGTATTTT. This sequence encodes CAIKTGGIGELYF.

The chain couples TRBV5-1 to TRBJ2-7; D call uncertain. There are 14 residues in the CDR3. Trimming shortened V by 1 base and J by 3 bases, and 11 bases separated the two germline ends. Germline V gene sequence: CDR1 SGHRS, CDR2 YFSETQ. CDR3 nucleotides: TGCGCCAGCAGCTTGACGTCGGGCGACTACGAGCAGTACTTC. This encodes CASSLTSGDYEQYF.

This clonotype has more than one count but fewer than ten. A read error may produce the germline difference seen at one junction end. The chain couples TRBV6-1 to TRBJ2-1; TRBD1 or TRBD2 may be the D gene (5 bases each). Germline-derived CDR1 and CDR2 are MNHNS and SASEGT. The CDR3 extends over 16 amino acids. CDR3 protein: CASSENRDPAYNEQFF. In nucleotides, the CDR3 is TGTGCCAGCAGTGAAAACCGGGACCCCGCCTACAACGAGCAGTTCTTC.

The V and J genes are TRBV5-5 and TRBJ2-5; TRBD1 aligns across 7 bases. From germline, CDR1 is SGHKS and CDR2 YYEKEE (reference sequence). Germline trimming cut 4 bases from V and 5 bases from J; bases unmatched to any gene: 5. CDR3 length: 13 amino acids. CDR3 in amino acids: CASSAQGWETQYF. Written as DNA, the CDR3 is TGTGCCAGCAGCGCACAGGGGTGGGAGACCCAGTACTTC.

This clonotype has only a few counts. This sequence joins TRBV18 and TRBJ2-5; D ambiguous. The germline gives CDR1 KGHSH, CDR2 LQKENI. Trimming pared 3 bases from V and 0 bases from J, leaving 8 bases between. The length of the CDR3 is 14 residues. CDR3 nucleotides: TGTGCCAGCTCACCTATCGGCAACCAAGAGACCCAGTACTTC. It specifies CASSPIGNQETQYF.

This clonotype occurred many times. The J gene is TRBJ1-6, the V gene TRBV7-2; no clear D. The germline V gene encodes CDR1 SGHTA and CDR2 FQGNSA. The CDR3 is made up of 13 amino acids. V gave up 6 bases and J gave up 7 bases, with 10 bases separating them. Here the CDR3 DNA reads TGTGCCAGCAGAAATAACAGAAATTCACCCCTCCACTTT. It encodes CASRNNRNSPLHF.

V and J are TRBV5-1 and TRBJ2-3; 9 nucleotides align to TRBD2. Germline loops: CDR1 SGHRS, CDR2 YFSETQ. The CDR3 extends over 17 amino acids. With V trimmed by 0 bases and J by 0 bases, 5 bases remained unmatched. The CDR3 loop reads CASSLAAAGGSTDTQYF. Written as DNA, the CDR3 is TGCGCCAGCAGCTTGGCCGCGGCGGGAGGGAGCACAGATACGCAGTATTTT.

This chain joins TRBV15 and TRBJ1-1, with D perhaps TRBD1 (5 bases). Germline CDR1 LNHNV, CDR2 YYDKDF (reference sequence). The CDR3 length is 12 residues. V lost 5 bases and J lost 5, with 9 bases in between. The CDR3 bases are TGTGCCACCAGCCTCGGGGGTACTGAAGCTTTCTTT. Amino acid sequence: CATSLGGTEAFF. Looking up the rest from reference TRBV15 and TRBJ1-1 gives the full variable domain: DAMVIQNPRYQVTQFGKPVTLSCSQTLNHNVMYWYQQKSSQAPKLLFHYYDKDFNNEADTPDNFQSRRPNTSFCFLDIRSPGLGDTAMYLCATSLGGTEAFFGQGTRLTVV.

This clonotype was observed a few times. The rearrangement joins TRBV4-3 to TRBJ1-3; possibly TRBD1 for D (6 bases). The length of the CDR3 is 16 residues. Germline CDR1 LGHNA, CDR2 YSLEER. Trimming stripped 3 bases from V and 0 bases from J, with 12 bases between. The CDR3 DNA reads TGCGCCAGCAGCCAGGACCGGGACAACTCTGGAAACACCATATATTTT. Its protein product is CASSQDRDNSGNTIYF.

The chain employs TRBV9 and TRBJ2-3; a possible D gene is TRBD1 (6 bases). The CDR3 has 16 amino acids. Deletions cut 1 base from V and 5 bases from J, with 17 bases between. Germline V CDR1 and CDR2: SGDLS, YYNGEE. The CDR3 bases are TGTGCCAGCAGCGTAAGTGATTCAGGGGCCAGAGATACGCAGTATTTT. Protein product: CASSVSDSGARDTQYF.